Listed below are T cell receptor beta chains from one sample, sequenced in a study of OX40 agonist ivuxolimab in advanced cancers. Sequenced by immunoSEQ multiplex PCR; TCRdb stores in-frame clones only, minus some. The repertoire includes approximately 80,000 clones, about 90% of them detected once, and less than 0.35% sits in the top ten. This specimen was CD4+ or CD8+ T cells sorted from blood, taken in a trial of the OX40 agonist ivuxolimab. The source is an adult with an advanced solid tumor such as melanoma, head and neck, liver or kidney cancer. CDR3s include the opening cysteine and the closing phenylalanine or tryptophan. D genes are given only for firm matches. Size tells how often a clone was seen (once, few, many) or the class of an expanded clone, and some rows leave it out.

TRBV11-2	NA	TRBJ1-1	NA	TGTGCCAGCAGCTTAGGTTTAGAACAGCAAGCTTTCTTT	CASSLGLEQQAFF
TRBV6-5	NA	TRBJ2-1	TRBD2	TGTGCCAGCAGTTACCGGGGGGGCGGGACGGATGAGCAGTTCTTC	CASSYRGGGTDEQFF
TRBV28	NA	TRBJ2-4	NA	TGTGCCAGCAGTCCTAGTGGGCTAGCCAAAAACATTCAGTACTTC	CASSPSGLAKNIQYF
TRBV6-5	NA	TRBJ1-2	TRBD1	TGTGCCAGCAGTCGACAGGGCTCCTATGGCTACACCTTC	CASSRQGSYGYTF
TRBV5-1	NA	TRBJ1-1	NA	TGCGCCAGCAGCTTGGCCGAGAGGGGAGGGGTGAACACTGAAGCTTTCTTT	CASSLAERGGVNTEAFF
TRBV4-1	once	TRBJ2-1	NA	TGCGCCAGCAGCTTCGCCAATGAGCAGTTCTTC	CASSFANEQFF
TRBV6-5	NA	TRBJ2-1	NA	TGTGCCAGCAGTGTTCCTCAGGGTGCTGAGCAGTTCTTC	CASSVPQGAEQFF
TRBV10-3	NA	TRBJ1-1	NA	TGTGCCATCAAGGGGGGCGCCGGGGGGAACACTGAAGCTTTCTTT	CAIKGGAGGNTEAFF
TRBV5-4	NA	TRBJ2-5	NA	TGTGCCAGCAGCTTGACCAGAGAAGAGACCCAGTACTTC	CASSLTREETQYF
TRBV6-1	NA	TRBJ2-5	TRBD2	TGTGCCAGCTGGGGAGGGGTCCAAGAGACCCAGTACTTC	CASWGGVQETQYF
TRBV30	NA	TRBJ1-3	NA	TGTGCCTGGAGTGCGGGGTACGGAAACACCATATATTTT	CAWSAGYGNTIYF
TRBV6-6	NA	TRBJ2-7	NA	TGTGCCAGCAGTTACTCGAGGGAAATCCACGAGCAGTACTTC	CASSYSREIHEQYF
TRBV7-2	NA	TRBJ2-1	NA	TGTGCCAGCACCAACAATAGGGGGGTCGATGAGCAGTTCTTC	CASTNNRGVDEQFF
TRBV19	NA	TRBJ2-4	NA	TGTGCCAGTAGTAAACAGGGTGTCAAAAACATTCAGTACTTC	CASSKQGVKNIQYF
TRBV15	NA	TRBJ1-6	NA	TGTGCCACCAGCAGAAGAAACTCCTATAATTCACCCCTCCACTTT	CATSRRNSYNSPLHF
TRBV5-1	NA	TRBJ2-5	NA	TGCGCCAGCAGGGCCGAGGAGACCCAGTACTTC	CASRAEETQYF